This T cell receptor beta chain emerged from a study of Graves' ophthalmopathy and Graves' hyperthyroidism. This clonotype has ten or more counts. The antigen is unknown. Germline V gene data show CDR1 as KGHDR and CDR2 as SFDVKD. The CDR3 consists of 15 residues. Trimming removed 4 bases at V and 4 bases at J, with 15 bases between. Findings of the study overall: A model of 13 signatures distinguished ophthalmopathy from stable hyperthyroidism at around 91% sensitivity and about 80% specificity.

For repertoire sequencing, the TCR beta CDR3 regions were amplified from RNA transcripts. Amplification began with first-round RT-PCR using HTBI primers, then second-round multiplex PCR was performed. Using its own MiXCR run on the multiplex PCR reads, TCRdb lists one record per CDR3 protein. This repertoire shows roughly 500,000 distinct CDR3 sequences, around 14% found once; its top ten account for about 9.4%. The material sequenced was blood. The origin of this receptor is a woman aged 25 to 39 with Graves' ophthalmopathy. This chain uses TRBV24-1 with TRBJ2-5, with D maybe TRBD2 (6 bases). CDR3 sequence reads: CATSDPRQGGETQYF. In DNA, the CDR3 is TGTGCCACCAGTGACCCCCGGCAGGGAGGAGAGACCCAGTACTTC.